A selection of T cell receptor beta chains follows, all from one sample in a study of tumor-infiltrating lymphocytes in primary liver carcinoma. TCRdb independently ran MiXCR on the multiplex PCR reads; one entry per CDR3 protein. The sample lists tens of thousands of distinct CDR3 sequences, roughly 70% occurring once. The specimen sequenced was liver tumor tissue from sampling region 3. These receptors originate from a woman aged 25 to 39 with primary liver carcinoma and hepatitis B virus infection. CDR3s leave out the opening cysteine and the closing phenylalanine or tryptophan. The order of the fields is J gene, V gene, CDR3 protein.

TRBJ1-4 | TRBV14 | ASSRTLNNEKPF
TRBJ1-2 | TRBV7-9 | AGSFSGAGGYT
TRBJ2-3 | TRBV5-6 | ASSLLTGGGTDTHY
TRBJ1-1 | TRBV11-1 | AHSFVQGYTEAF
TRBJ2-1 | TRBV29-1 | SEDGLAVSEQF
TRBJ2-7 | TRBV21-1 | ASSKALGRPENYEQY
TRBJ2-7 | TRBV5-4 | ASSYGRTYEQY
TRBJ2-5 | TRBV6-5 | ASSTDRGLTQC
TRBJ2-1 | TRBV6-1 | ANSELSGEFGPYNEQF
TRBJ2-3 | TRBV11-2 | ASIHSGLGSQY
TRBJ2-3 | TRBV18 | ASSPTSGDTQY
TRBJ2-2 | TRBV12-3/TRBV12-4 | ASLGWDANTGELF
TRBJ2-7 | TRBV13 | VSSSDGTSWNPEQY
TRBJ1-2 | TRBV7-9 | VSNAGSGNYDYT
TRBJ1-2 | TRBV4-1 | ASSPSGQPYGYT
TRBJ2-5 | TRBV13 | ACSRRQGKEIQY
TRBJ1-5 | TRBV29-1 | SVGGGPYGPQH
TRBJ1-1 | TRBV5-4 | ASSFGLGREDTEAF
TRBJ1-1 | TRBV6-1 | ASRVGTEYTEAF
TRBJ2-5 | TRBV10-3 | AISESIASGSRETQY
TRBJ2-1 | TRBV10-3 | ATRFQSSYSEQF
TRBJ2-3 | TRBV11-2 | ASSHQGSENLTDTQY
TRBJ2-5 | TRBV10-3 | AISESATRNETQY
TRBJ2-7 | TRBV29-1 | SVEEETGFSYERY
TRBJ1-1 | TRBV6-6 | ASSTLDGLNAGAF
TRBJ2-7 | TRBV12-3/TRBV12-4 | ASTINAGSYEQY
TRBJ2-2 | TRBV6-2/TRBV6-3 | ASGYGTGAGEPF
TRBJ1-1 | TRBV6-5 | VRSYADVTF
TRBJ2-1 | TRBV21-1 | TSSKFLAGDNERF
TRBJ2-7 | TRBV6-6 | ATQIGIGPCEQY
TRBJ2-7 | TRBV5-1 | ANSLDMYRQEQY
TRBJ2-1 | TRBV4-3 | ASSQDRDYVYNEQF
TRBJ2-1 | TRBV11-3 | ASSFLVDISYNVQF
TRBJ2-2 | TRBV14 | ASSHGLAGTGELF
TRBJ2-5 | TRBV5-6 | ASSITSGMYQETQY
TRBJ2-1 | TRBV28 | ASSLSTSGRRYEPF
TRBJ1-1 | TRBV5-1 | ASSLGTSNIEAF
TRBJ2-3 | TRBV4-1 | ASSQDHITNGRVDTQY
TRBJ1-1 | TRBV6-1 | AITLEGFNGTEAF
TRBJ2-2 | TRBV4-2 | ASSPSGVASGSMSGELF
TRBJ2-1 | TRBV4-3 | ASNHTGLVNERF
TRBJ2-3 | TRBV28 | ASSHPSGRQDTQN
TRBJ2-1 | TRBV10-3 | AITETAAGAHNEQF
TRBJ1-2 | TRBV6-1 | ASTPADTYGCT
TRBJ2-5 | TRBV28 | TSSFGFSVTGFGTQY